Listed below are T cell receptor beta chains from one sample, sequenced in a study of blood T cell repertoires in COVID-19. Libraries were prepared by immunoSEQ multiplex PCR; TCRdb keeps only in-frame clonotypes and omits some of them. Among about 170,000 clones listed, about 90% were seen once. Source material: PBMCs or T cells enriched from blood (not recorded which). The receptors here all came from a human donor with acute COVID-19. The donor label of this sample is uncertain. Each CDR3 is given with its conserved first and last residue. The order of the fields is V gene, clone size, D gene, CDR3 protein. A D gene is named only where the DNA matches it firmly. Only some rows state a clone size, as once, few, many or a class for expanded clones.

>TRBV30|NA|TRBD2
CAWSRTSGGPDSYEQYF
>TRBV5-4|NA|TRBD2
CASSLGLAGIDTQYF
>TRBV2|NA|TRBD1
CASSVDRGEAGELFF
>TRBV5-1|NA|TRBD1
CASSLDGTALYTF
>TRBV10-3|NA|NA
CAISELGAAGNTIYF
>TRBV6-1|NA|NA
CASSEGPILYEQYF
>TRBV28|NA|TRBD2
CASSPLLLAGSYEQYF
>TRBV7-3|NA|NA
CASSLNSNTGELFF
>TRBV9|NA|TRBD2
CASSVYPSGGYEQYF
>TRBV29-1|NA|TRBD1
CSVGQGSYEQYF
>TRBV6-4|NA|NA
CASTPSSSTDTQYF
>TRBV9|once|TRBD1
CASSPSLRQGATIRNTEAFF
>TRBV2|NA|NA
CASSERAQDTEAFF
>TRBV7-2|NA|NA
CASSPRGTYGYTF
>TRBV7-3|NA|NA
CASSLAGGNEQFF
>TRBV7-9|NA|TRBD2
CASSEGLAVTDTQYF
>TRBV9|NA|TRBD1
CASSVGETGGAEAFF
>TRBV7-9|few|TRBD1
CASSHGPGQGAGFQPQHF
>TRBV11-1|NA|NA
CASSFGQFEAFF
>TRBV4-2|NA|TRBD2
CASSRKLAEETQYF
>TRBV5-1|NA|TRBD2
CASSFGTSKSQETQYF
>TRBV13|NA|TRBD1
CASSLMGQGYNEQFF
>TRBV27|NA|TRBD1
CASSPTGGRGYTF
>TRBV11-3|NA|TRBD1
CASSSGTGYDEQYF
>TRBV7-7|NA|TRBD2
CASSQAGANTGELFF
>TRBV12-3/TRBV12-4|NA|NA
CASGALVGGYTF
>TRBV27|NA|NA
CASSLGPYSPLHF
>TRBV4-3|NA|NA
CASSQRESTGELFF
>TRBV19|NA|TRBD2
CASSTSAGASYEQYF
>TRBV18|few|TRBD1
CASSPDRDYGYTF
>TRBV12-5|NA|NA
CASGFSTNQPQHF
>TRBV27|NA|TRBD1
CASSPTGGGVNTEAFF
>TRBV5-4|NA|TRBD1
CASSERQGADYGYTF
>TRBV11-2|NA|TRBD2
CASSSKAGGSGELFF
>TRBV4-1|NA|NA
CASRTDNSNEKLFF
>TRBV5-1|many|NA
CASSLAEGTLNTEAFF
>TRBV30|NA|NA
CAWSDRVVYGYTF
>TRBV11-1|NA|NA
CASSLRRDTYEQYF
>TRBV19|few|NA
CASIAPGGDYGYTF
>TRBV3-1/TRBV3-2|NA|TRBD2
CASSQISGGEETQYF
>TRBV2|NA|TRBD1
CASDRGGTEAFF
>TRBV3-1/TRBV3-2|NA|NA
CASRGTGFGYGYTF
>TRBV9|NA|NA
CASSVATATDTQYF
>TRBV30|NA|NA
CAWSVGRGHYEQYF
>TRBV27|NA|TRBD1
CASRYRGLEDQPQHF
>TRBV7-2|NA|NA
CASSPNAGVAEAFF
>TRBV5-4|NA|TRBD1
CASSLQGADGYTF
>TRBV5-1|NA|NA
CASSPGGAGYGYTF
>TRBV2|NA|NA
CASSVGWGAEAFF
>TRBV18|few|TRBD1
CASSPQDRGDEQYF
>TRBV5-5|NA|NA
CASSLFPGQTDTQYF
>TRBV6-4|NA|NA
CASSDRDNNEQFF
>TRBV5-4|NA|NA
CASSSPEQGLLYNEQFF
>TRBV5-6|NA|NA
CASSHRVSNQPQHF
>TRBV27|NA|TRBD2
CASSLSVGGSTDTQYF